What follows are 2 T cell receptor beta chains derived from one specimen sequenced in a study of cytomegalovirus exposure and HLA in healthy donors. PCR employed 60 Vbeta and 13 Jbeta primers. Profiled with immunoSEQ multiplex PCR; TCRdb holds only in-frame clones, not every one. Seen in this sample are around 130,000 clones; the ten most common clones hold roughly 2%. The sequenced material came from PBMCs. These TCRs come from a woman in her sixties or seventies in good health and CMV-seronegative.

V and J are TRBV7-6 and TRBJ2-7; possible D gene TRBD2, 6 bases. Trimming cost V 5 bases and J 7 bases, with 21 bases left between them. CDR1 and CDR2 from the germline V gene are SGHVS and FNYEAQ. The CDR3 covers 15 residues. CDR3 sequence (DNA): TGTGCCAGCAGCCCGCACCGGGACTCCGGCCGGGAGCAGTACTTC. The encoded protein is CASSPHRDSGREQYF.

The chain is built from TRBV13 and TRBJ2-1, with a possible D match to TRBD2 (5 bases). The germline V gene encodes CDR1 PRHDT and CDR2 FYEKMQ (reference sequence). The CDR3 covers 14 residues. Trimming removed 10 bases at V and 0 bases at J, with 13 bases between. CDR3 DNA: TGTGCCACCTATAGCGACCTCTCCTACAATGAGCAGTTCTTC. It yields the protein CATYSDLSYNEQFF. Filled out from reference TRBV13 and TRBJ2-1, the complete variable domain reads AAGVIQSPRHLIKEKRETATLKCYPIPRHDTVYWYQQGPGQDPQFLISFYEKMQSDKGSIPDRFSAQQFSDYHSELNMSSLELGDSALYFCATYSDLSYNEQFFGPGTRLTVL.